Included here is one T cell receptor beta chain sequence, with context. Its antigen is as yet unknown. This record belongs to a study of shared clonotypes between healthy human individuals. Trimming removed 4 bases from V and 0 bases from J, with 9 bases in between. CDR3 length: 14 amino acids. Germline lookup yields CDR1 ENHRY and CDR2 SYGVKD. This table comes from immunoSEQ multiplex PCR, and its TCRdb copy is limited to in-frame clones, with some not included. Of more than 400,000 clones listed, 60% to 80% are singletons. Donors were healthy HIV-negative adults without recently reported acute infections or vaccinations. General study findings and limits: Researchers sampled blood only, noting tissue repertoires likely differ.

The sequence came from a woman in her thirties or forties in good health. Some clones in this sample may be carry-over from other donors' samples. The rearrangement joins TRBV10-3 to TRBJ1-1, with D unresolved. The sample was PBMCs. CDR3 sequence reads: CAISGADMNTEAFF. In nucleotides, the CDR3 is TGTGCCATCAGTGGGGCAGACATGAACACTGAAGCTTTCTTT.